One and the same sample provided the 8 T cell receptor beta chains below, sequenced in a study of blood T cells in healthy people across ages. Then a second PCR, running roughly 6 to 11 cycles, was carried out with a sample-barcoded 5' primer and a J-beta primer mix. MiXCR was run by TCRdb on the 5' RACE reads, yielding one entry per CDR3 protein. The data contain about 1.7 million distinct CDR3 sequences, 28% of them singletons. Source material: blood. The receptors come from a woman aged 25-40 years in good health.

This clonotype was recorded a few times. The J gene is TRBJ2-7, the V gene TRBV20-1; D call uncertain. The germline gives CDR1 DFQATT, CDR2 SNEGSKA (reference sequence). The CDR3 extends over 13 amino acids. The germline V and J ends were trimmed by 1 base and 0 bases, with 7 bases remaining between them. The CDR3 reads CSARGIDSYEQYF. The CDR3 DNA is TGCAGTGCTAGAGGGATTGACTCCTACGAGCAGTACTTC.

The CDR3 coding sequence is TGTGCCAGCGGGACTAGCGGGAGAAATGAGCAGTTCTTC. Its protein product is CASGTSGRNEQFF. The chain couples TRBV3-1 to TRBJ2-1, with 14 bases lining up with TRBD2. Looked up from germline, CDR1 is LGHDT and CDR2 is YNNKEL (reference sequence). Trimming at V came to 8 bases and at J to 7 bases, leaving 1 base not matched to a gene. CDR3 length: 13 amino acids.

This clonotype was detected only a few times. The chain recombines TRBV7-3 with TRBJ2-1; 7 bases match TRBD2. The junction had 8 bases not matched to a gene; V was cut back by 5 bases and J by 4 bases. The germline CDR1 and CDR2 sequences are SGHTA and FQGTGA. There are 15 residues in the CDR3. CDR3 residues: CASSPHQRGYNEQFF. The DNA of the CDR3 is TGTGCCAGCAGCCCCCACCAGCGGGGTTACAATGAGCAGTTCTTC.

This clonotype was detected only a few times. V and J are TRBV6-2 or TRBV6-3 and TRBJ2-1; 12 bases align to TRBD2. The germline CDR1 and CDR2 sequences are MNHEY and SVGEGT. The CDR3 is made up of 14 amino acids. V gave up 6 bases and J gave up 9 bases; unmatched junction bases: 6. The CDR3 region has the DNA TGTGCCAGCAGCGTTGGACTAGCGGGGACTGAGCAGTTCTTC. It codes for CASSVGLAGTEQFF.

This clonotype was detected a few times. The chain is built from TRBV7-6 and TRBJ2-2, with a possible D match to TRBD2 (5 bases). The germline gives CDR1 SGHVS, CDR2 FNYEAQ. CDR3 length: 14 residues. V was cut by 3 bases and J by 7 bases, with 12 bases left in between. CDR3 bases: TGTGCCAGCAGCTTGGACTTGGGGTACGGGGAGCTGTTTTTT. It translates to CASSLDLGYGELFF.

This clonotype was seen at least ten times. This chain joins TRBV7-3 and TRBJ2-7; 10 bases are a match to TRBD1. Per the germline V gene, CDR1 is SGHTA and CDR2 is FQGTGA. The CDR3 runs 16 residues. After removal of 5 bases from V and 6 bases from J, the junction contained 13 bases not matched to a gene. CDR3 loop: CASSLPPRQGAREQYF. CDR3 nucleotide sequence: TGTGCCAGCAGCCTCCCGCCGCGACAGGGGGCTCGCGAGCAGTACTTC.

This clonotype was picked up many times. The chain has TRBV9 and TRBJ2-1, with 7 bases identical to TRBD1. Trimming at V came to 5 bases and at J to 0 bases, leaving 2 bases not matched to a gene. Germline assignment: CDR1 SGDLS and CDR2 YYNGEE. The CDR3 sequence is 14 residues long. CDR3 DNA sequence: TGTGCCAGCAGTTACAGGGGCTCCTACAATGAGCAGTTCTTC. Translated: CASSYRGSYNEQFF. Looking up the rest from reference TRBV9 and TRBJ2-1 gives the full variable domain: DSGVTQTPKHLITATGQRVTLRCSPRSGDLSVYWYQQSLDQGLQFLIQYYNGEERAKGNILERFSAQQFPDLHSELNLSSLELGDSALYFCASSYRGSYNEQFFGPGTRLTVL.

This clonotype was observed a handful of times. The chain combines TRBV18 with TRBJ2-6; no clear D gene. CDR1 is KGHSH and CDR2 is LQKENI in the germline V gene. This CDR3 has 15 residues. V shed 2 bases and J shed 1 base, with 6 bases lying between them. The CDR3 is CASSPIPSGANVLTF. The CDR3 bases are TGTGCCAGCTCACCAATCCCATCTGGGGCCAACGTCCTGACTTTC.